The present entry profiles one T cell receptor (beta chain) with its context. This CDR3 contains 15 residues. CDR1 is SNHLY, CDR2 FYNNEI, per germline. V was clipped by 8 bases and J by 8 bases; unmatched bases: 7. The data were obtained in a study of blood T cell repertoires in COVID-19. Whole-study context: Researchers got acute and convalescent COVID-19 samples from the United States, Italy and Spain. In each case, the material was cDNA or gDNA derived from T cells, B-cell-depleted T cells, or PBMCs.

Original data processing: The authors estimated nucleated cell counts from reference gene primer amplification. The data were produced by immunoSEQ multiplex PCR, yet TCRdb's version contains in-frame clones alone and is incomplete. V, J and clone size reflect that table, while D and trimming were determined from the DNA. The sample records around 180,000 clones, approximately 83% being singletons. Sample: peripheral blood. This TCR derives from a human donor with active or convalescent COVID-19. The donor label of this sample is uncertain. The chain has TRBV2 and TRBJ2-1; 15 nucleotides match TRBD2. CDR3 loop: CASSPGLAGGHEQFF. Written as DNA, the CDR3 is TGTGCCAGCTCACCCGGACTAGCGGGAGGGCATGAGCAGTTCTTC.